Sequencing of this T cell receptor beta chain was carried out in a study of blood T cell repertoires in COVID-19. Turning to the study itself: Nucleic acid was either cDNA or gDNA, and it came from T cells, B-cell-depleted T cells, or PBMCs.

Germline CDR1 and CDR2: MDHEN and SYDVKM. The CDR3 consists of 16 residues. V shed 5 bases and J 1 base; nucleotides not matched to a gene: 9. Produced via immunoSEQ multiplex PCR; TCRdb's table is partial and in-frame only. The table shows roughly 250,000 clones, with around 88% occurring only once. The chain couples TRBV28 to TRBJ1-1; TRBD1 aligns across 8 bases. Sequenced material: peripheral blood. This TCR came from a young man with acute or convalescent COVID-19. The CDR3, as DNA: TGTGCCAGCAGTCGACCATTTGGACAGGGGAACACTGAAGCTTTCTTT. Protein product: CASSRPFGQGNTEAFF.